The rows below give T cell receptor beta chains drawn from one sample of a study of regulatory T cells in long-lasting Graves disease. MiXCR, run by TCRdb on the multiplex PCR reads, gives a single entry per CDR3 protein. The sample holds hundreds of thousands of distinct CDR3 sequences, roughly 15% seen once. In addition, the sample was reused for a study of T cells in Graves' hyperthyroidism and ophthalmopathy.

This sample comprised peripheral blood mononuclear cells (PBMCs), obtained at new diagnosis, from a patient treated with antithyroid drugs. The receptor set was obtained from a woman in her 30s with Graves disease. CDR3s include the opening cysteine and the closing phenylalanine or tryptophan. A D gene is named only where the DNA matches it firmly. Expanded clones are given a class, and other clones once, few, many or no size at all.

size	V	D	J	DNA	CDR3
many	TRBV27	NA	TRBJ2-5	TGTGCCAGCAGTTTATCAGGGATCCAAGAGACCCAGTACTTC	CASSLSGIQETQYF
many	TRBV11-1	TRBD1	TRBJ2-7	TGTGCCAGCAGCACATCCGGGACAGGGGTGGACGAGCAGTACTTC	CASSTSGTGVDEQYF
NA	TRBV6-1	NA	TRBJ2-1	NA	CASSPSFGAGARSVF
many	TRBV3-1	NA	TRBJ2-1	TGTGCCAGCAGCCATCAAGGGGCCGATGAGCAGTTCTTC	CASSHQGADEQFF
many	TRBV5-1	NA	TRBJ2-7	TGTGCCAGCAGCGTCCTGCCTACCTACGAGCAGTACTTC	CASSVLPTYEQYF
NA	TRBV7-3	TRBD2	TRBJ2-2	TGTGCCAGCAGCGCACTAAGGACTAGCGGGGGTTCGGCCGACACCGGGGAGCTGTTTTTT	CASSALRTSGGSADTGELFF
NA	TRBV10-3	NA	TRBJ2-7	TGTGCCATCAGCCCTGGGGACAAACTCTCCTACGAGCAGTACTTC	CAISPGDKLSYEQYF
few	TRBV20-1	TRBD1	TRBJ1-1	TGCAGTGCTAGAGACAGGGACAGGCGGAACACTGAAGCTTTCTTT	CSARDRDRRNTEAFF
NA	TRBV5-6	NA	TRBJ1-1	TGTGCCAGCAGCTTGTTAATGAACAGCCGCACTGAAGCTTTCTTT	CASSLLMNSRTEAFF
NA	TRBV28	TRBD2	TRBJ2-2	TGTGCCAGCAGTTTATCGGGAGGGTGGGCGGTGGACACCGGGGAGCTGTTTTTT	CASSLSGGWAVDTGELFF
many	TRBV5-1	NA	TRBJ2-3	TGCGCCAGCAGCTTTACAGGTGGAGATACGCAGTATTTT	CASSFTGGDTQYF
NA	TRBV6-5	NA	TRBJ1-3	TGTGCCAGCAGTTACGGGATTTCTGGAAACACCATATATTTT	CASSYGISGNTIYF
few	TRBV5-5	NA	TRBJ2-1	TGTGCCAGCAGCAGAACGGCCGGGATCTACAATGAGCAGTTCTTC	CASSRTAGIYNEQFF
NA	TRBV9	NA	TRBJ2-2	TGTGCCAGCAGCGTAGAACTAGCTGCCGGGGAGCTGTTTTTT	CASSVELAAGELFF
many	TRBV24-1	NA	TRBJ2-7	TGTGCCACCAGCCAGGGCATCGAGCAGTACTTC	CATSQGIEQYF
few	TRBV3-1	TRBD1	TRBJ2-7	TGTGCCAGCAGCGTAACCGGGACAGGTCCCCACGAGCAGTACTTC	CASSVTGTGPHEQYF
few	TRBV20-1	NA	TRBJ2-1	TGCAGTGCTAGTAGCCCCGGCGGGCGGGGCTCCTACAATGAGCAGTTCTTC	CSASSPGGRGSYNEQFF
few	TRBV5-1	NA	TRBJ2-7	TGCGCCAGCAGGCCCGGGACCAGATTTGAGGTGCAGTACTTC	CASRPGTRFEVQYF
few	TRBV3-1	NA	TRBJ1-2	TGTGCCAGCAGCCAAGAGTTCAGGGTGGGGGATGGCTACACCTTC	CASSQEFRVGDGYTF
NA	TRBV6-1	TRBD1	TRBJ1-2	TGTGCCAGCAGTGACCCGGGACAGGGGTTCTATGGCTACACCTTC	CASSDPGQGFYGYTF
few	TRBV14	NA	TRBJ1-5	TGTGCCAGCAGCCAGTACAGGAATCAGCCCCAGCATTTT	CASSQYRNQPQHF
many	TRBV7-9	NA	TRBJ2-3	TGTGCCAGCAGGCGGGGAGGACTCACAGATACGCAGTATTTT	CASRRGGLTDTQYF
few	TRBV6-1	NA	TRBJ2-5	TGTGCCGGCAGTGAAGATCCCGGACGAGAGACCCAGTACTTC	CAGSEDPGRETQYF
NA	TRBV11-2	TRBD2	TRBJ2-7	TGTGCCAGCAGCTTAGGACCAAACGGGGATGGAATGGGACTAGTGGACTCCTACGAGCAGTACTTC	CASSLGPNGDGMGLVDSYEQYF
many	TRBV10-3	TRBD1	TRBJ1-5	TGTGCCATCAGTGACCTCGGACAGGCTAACAATCAGCCCCAGCATTTT	CAISDLGQANNQPQHF
NA	TRBV7-9	NA	TRBJ1-2	TGTGCCAGCAGCCCCACCCAGGATTGGGGCTACACCTTC	CASSPTQDWGYTF
NA	TRBV5-1	NA	TRBJ2-3	TGCGCCAGCAGCTTATATGGCACGACCACAGATACGCAGTATTTT	CASSLYGTTTDTQYF
many	TRBV3-1	TRBD2	TRBJ2-1	TGTGCCAGCAGTCAACTAGCGGGAGGGTACAATGAGCAGTTCTTC	CASSQLAGGYNEQFF